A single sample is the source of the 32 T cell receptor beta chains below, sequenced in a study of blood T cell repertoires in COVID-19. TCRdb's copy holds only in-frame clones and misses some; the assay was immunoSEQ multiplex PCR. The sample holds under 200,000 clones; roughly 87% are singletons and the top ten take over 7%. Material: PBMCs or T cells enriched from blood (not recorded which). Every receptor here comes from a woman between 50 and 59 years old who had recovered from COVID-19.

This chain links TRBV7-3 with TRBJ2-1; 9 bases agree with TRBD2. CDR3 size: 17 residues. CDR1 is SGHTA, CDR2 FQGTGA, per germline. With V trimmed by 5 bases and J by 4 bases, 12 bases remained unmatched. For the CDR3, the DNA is TGTGCCAGCAGCCCCTGGGCGCGACTAGCGGTTTACAATGAGCAGTTCTTC. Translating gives CASSPWARLAVYNEQFF.

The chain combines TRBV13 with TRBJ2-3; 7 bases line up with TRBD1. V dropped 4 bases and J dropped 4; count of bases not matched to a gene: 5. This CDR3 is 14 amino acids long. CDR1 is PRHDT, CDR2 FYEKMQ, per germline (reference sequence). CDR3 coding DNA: TGTGCCAGCAGCTCCCGACAGGGCCCAGATACGCAGTATTTT. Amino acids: CASSSRQGPDTQYF.

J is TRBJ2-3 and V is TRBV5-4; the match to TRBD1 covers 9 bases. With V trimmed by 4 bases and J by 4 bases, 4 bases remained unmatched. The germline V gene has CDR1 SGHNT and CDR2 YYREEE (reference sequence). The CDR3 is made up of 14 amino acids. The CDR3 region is CASSVQGASDTQYF. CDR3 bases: TGTGCCAGCAGCGTACAGGGGGCGTCAGATACGCAGTATTTT.

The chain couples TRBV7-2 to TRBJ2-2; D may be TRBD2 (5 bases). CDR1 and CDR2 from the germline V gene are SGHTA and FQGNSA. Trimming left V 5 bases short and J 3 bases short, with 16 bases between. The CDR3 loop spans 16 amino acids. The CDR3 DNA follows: TGTGCCAGCAGCCGCGAGGGCAGCCCATACACCGGGGAGCTGTTTTTT. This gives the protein CASSREGSPYTGELFF.

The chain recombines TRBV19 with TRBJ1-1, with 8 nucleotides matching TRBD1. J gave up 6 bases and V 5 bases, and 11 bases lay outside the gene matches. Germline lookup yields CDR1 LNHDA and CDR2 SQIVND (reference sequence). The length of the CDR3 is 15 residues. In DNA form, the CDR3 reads TGTGCCAGTAGTGCACCGGGACAGGCCAAACCTGAAGCTTTCTTT. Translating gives CASSAPGQAKPEAFF. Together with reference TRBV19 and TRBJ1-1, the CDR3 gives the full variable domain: DGGITQSPKYLFRKEGQNVTLSCEQNLNHDAMYWYRQDPGQGLRLIYYSQIVNDFQKGDIAEGYSVSREKKESFPLTVTSAQKNPTAFYLCASSAPGQAKPEAFFGQGTRLTVV.

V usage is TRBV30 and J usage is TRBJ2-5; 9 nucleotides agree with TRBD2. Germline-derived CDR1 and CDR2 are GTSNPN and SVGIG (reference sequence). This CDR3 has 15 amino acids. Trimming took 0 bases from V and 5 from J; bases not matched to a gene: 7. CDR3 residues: CAWSVVAGERETQYF. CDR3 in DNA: TGTGCCTGGAGTGTGGTAGCGGGAGAAAGGGAGACCCAGTACTTC.

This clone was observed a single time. The CDR3 loop is CASSSSGWGRDEKLFF. DNA for the CDR3: TGTGCCAGCAGTTCCTCGGGTTGGGGGAGGGATGAAAAACTGTTTTTT. The gene calls are TRBV6-5 and TRBJ1-4; weak D call: TRBD1 (5 bases). Trimming left V 4 bases short and J 6 bases short, with 18 bases between. The CDR3 length is 16 residues. In germline, CDR1 is MNHEY, CDR2 SVGAGI.

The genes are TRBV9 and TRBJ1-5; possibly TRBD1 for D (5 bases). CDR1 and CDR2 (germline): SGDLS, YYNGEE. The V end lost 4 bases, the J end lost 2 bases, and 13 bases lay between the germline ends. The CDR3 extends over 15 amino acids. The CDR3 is CASSTQGFGNQPQHF. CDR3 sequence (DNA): TGTGCCAGCAGCACTCAGGGTTTTGGCAATCAGCCCCAGCATTTT.

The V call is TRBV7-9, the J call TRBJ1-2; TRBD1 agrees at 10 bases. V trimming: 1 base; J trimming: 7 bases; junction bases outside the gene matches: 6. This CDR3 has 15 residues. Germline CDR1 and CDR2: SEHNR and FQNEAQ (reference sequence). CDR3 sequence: CASSLGGTGASGYTF. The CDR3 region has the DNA TGTGCCAGCAGCTTAGGTGGGACAGGGGCCAGTGGCTACACCTTC. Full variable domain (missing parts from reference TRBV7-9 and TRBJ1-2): DTGVSQNPRHKITKRGQNVTFRCDPISEHNRLYWYRQTLGQGPEFLTYFQNEAQLEKSRLLSDRFSAERPKGSFSTLEIQRTEQGDSAMYLCASSLGGTGASGYTFGSGTRLTVV.

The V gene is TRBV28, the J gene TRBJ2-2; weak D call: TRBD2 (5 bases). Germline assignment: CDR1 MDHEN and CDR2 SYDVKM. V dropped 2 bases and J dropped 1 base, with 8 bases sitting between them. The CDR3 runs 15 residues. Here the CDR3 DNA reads TGTGCCAGCAGTTTAAGAGGGAAGAACACCGGGGAGCTGTTTTTT. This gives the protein CASSLRGKNTGELFF.

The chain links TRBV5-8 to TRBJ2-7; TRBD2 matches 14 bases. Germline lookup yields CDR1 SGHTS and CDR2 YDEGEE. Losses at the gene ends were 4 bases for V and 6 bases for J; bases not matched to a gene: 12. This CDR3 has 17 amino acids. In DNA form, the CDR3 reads TGTGCCAGCAGCAAAAACAGACTAGCGGGAGGGCCGTTCGAGCAGTACTTC. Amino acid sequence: CASSKNRLAGGPFEQYF.

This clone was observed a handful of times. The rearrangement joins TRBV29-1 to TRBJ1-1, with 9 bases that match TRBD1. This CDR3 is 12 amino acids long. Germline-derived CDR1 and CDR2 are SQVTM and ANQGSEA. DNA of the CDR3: TGCACGGGACGGACAGGGGACACTGAAGCTTTCTTT. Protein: CTGRTGDTEAFF.

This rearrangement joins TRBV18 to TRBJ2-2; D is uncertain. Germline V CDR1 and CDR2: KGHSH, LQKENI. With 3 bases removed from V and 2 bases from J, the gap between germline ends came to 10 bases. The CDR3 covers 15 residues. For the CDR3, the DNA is TGTGCCAGCTCACCTCAGACATCCAACACCGGGGAGCTGTTTTTT. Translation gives CASSPQTSNTGELFF.

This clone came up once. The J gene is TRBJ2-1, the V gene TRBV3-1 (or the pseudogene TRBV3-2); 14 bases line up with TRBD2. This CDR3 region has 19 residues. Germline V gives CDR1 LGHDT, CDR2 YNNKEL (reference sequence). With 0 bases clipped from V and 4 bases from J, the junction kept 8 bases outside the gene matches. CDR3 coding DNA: TGTGCCAGCAGCCAAGATCCATGGACTAGCGGGAGGATATACAATGAGCAGTTCTTC. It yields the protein CASSQDPWTSGRIYNEQFF.

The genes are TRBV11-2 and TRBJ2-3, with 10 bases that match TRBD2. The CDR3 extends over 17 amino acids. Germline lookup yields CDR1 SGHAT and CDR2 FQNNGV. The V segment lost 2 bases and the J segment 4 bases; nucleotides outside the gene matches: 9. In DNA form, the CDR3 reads TGTGCCAGCAGCTTAAACCGACTAGCGGGTCGGCCAGATACGCAGTATTTT. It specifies CASSLNRLAGRPDTQYF.

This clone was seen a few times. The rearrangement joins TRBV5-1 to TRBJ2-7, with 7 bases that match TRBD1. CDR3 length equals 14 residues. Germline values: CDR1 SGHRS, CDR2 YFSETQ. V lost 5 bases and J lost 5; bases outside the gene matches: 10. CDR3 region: CASRETGLPNEQYF. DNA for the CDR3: TGCGCCAGCAGGGAGACAGGGTTACCCAACGAGCAGTACTTC.

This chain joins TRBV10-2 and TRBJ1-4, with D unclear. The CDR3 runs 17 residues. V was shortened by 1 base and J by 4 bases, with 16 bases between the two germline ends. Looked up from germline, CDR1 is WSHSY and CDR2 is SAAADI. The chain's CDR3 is CASSEWEGGRHNEKLFF. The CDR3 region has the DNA TGCGCCAGCAGTGAGTGGGAGGGCGGGAGGCATAATGAAAAACTGTTTTTT.

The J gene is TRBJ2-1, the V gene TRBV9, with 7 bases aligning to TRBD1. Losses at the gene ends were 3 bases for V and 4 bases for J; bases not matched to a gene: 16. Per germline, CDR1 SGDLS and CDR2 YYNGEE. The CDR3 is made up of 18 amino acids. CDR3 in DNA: TGTGCCAGCAGCGGACAGAGGCTGCCAGGGGGACCATACAATGAGCAGTTCTTC. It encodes CASSGQRLPGGPYNEQFF.

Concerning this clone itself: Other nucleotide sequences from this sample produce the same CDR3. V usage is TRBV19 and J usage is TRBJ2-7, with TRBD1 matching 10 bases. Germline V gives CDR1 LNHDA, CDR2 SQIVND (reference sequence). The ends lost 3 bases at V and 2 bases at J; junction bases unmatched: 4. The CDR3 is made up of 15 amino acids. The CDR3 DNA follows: TGTGCCAGTAGTATTGGTGGGACAGGGGCCTACGAGCAGTACTTC. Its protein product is CASSIGGTGAYEQYF. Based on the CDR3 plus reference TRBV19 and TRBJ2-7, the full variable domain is DGGITQSPKYLFRKEGQNVTLSCEQNLNHDAMYWYRQDPGQGLRLIYYSQIVNDFQKGDIAEGYSVSREKKESFPLTVTSAQKNPTAFYLCASSIGGTGAYEQYFGPGTRLTVT.

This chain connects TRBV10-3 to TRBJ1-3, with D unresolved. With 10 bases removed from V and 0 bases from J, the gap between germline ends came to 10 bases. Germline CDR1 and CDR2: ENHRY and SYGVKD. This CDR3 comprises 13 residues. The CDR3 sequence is CATEQDSGNTIYF. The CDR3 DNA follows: TGTGCCACAGAACAAGACTCTGGAAACACCATATATTTT.

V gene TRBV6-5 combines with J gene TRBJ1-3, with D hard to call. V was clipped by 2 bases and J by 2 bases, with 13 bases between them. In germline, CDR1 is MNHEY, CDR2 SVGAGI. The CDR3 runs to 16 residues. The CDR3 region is CASSYSQAPAGNTIYF. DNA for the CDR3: TGTGCCAGCAGTTACAGCCAGGCCCCAGCTGGAAACACCATATATTTT.

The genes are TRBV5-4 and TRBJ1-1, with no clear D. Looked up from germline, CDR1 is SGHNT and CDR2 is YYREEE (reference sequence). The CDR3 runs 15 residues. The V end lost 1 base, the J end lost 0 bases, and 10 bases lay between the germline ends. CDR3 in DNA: TGTGCCAGCAGCTTGCAGATCGGGGTGAACACTGAAGCTTTCTTT. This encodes CASSLQIGVNTEAFF. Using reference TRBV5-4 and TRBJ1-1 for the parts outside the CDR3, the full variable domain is ETGVTQSPTHLIKTRGQQVTLRCSSQSGHNTVSWYQQALGQGPQFIFQYYREEENGRGNFPPRFSGLQFPNYSSELNVNALELDDSALYLCASSLQIGVNTEAFFGQGTRLTVV.

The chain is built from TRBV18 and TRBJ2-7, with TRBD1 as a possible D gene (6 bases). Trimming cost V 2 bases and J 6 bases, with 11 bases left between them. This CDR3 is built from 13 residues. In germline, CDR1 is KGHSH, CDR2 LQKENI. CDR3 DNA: TGTGCCAGCTCACCAACGCAGGGGTTCGAGCAGTACTTC. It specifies CASSPTQGFEQYF.

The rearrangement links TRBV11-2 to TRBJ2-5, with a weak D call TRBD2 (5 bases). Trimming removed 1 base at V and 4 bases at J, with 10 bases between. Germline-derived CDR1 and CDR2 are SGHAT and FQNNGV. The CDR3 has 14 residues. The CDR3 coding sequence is TGTGCCAGCAGCTTAGCTGTAGGAGGAGAGACCCAGTACTTC. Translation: CASSLAVGGETQYF.

The CDR3 nucleotides read TGTGCCAGCAGCTTGGCTACAGGGGGCGCCTATGGCTACACCTTC. Its protein product is CASSLATGGAYGYTF. The chain links TRBV5-5 to TRBJ1-2; 9 nucleotides line up with TRBD1. The CDR3 totals 15 residues. V gave up 0 bases and J gave up 4 bases; unmatched junction bases: 4. Germline V gene sequence: CDR1 SGHKS, CDR2 YYEKEE (reference sequence). The entire variable domain, with the rest obtained from reference TRBV5-5 and TRBJ1-2, is as follows: DAGVTQSPTHLIKTRGQQVTLRCSPISGHKSVSWYQQVLGQGPQFIFQYYEKEERGRGNFPDRFSARQFPNYSSELNVNALLLGDSALYLCASSLATGGAYGYTFGSGTRLTVV.

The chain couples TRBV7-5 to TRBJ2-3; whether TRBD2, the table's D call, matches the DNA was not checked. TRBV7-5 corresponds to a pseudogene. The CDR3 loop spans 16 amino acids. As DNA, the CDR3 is TGTGCCAGAAGCTTAGGTAGGGGACGGGGGACAGATACGCAGTATTTT. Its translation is CARSLGRGRGTDTQYF.

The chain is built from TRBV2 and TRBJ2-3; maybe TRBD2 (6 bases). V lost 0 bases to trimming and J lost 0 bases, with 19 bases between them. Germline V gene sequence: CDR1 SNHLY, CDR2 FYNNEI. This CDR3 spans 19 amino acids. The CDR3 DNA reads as TGTGCCAGCAGTGAAGCGCATATAACGGGAGCTGTCAGCACAGATACGCAGTATTTT. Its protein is CASSEAHITGAVSTDTQYF.

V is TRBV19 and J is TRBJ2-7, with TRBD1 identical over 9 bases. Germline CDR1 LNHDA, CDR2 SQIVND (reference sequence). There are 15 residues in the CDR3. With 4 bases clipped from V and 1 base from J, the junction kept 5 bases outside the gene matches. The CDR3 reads CASSTGGQGSYEQYF. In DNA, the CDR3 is TGTGCCAGTAGTACCGGGGGACAGGGATCCTACGAGCAGTACTTC.

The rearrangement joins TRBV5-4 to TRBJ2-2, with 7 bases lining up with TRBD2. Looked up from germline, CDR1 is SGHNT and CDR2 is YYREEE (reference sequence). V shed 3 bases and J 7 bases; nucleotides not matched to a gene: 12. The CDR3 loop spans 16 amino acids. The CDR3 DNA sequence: TGTGCCAGCAGCTCGCGGGGCGGGAGCAAGGTCGGGGAGCTGTTTTTT. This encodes CASSSRGGSKVGELFF. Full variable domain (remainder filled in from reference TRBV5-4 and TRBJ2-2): ETGVTQSPTHLIKTRGQQVTLRCSSQSGHNTVSWYQQALGQGPQFIFQYYREEENGRGNFPPRFSGLQFPNYSSELNVNALELDDSALYLCASSSRGGSKVGELFFGEGSRLTVL.

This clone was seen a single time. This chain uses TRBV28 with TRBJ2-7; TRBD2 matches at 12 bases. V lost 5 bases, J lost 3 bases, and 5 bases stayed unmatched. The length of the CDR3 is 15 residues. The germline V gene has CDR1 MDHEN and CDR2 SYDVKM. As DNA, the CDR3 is TGTGCCAGCAGTCCGACTAGCGGGAGCGACTACGAGCAGTACTTC. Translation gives CASSPTSGSDYEQYF.

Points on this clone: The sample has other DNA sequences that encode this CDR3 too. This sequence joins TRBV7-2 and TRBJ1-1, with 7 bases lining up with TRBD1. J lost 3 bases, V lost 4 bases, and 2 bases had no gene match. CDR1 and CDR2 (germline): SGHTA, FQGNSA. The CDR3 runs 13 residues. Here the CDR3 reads CASSSQGYTEAFF. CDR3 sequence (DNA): TGTGCCAGCAGCTCACAGGGGTACACTGAAGCTTTCTTT.

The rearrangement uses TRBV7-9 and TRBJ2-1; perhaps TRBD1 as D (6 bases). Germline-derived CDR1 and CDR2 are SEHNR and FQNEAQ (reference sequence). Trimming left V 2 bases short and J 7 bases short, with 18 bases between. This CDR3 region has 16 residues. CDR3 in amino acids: CASSLPTARGRNEQFF. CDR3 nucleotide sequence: TGTGCCAGCAGCTTACCGACAGCCAGGGGAAGGAATGAGCAGTTCTTC.